Listed here are 23 T cell receptor beta chains from one sample, sequenced in a study of identical twins. Each CDR3 protein gets one entry after TCRdb re-called the 5' RACE reads with MiXCR. In the table there are around 1.7 million distinct CDR3 sequences, 25% to 35% of which are singletons. The sequenced sample consisted of cord blood. These receptors were taken from a newborn girl in good health.

The gene calls are TRBV29-1 and TRBJ2-5, with 12 bases fitting TRBD2. The trim removed 5 bases at V and 4 bases at J, leaving 2 bases unmatched. The length of the CDR3 is 13 residues. Germline V gene lookup returns CDR1 SQVTM and CDR2 ANQGSEA. The CDR3 reads CSVRTSGTETQYF. CDR3 DNA: TGCAGCGTTCGGACTAGCGGGACAGAGACCCAGTACTTC.

This clonotype has a handful of counts. The gene calls are TRBV6-4 and TRBJ1-2; TRBD1 might be the D (6 bases). In germline, CDR1 is MRHNA, CDR2 SNTAGT. The CDR3 length is 14 residues. V lost 6 bases to trimming and J lost 3 bases, with 14 bases between them. The CDR3 nucleotides read TGTGCCAGCAGGCAATCAGCAGGGGACTATGGCTACACCTTC. Amino acid sequence: CASRQSAGDYGYTF.

The gene calls are TRBV28 and TRBJ1-1; D unclear. In germline, CDR1 is MDHEN, CDR2 SYDVKM. CDR3 length equals 14 residues. Trimming cost V 6 bases and J 4 bases, with 15 bases left between them. CDR3 nucleotides: TGTGCCAGCAGCCAGATGAGGGCAGGCACTGAAGCTTTCTTT. It encodes CASSQMRAGTEAFF.

A note on this clonotype: Possible read error: a much larger clone is one base away. The CDR3 ends on some other residue instead of the conserved phenylalanine or tryptophan, so this is likely a read error. This sequence joins TRBV6-5 and TRBJ2-1; 10 nucleotides align to TRBD2. Germline CDR1 reads MNHEY; CDR2 reads SVGAGI. The CDR3 contains 15 residues. With V trimmed by 0 bases and J by 9 bases, 5 bases remained unmatched. The CDR3 bases are TGTGCCAGCAGTTACTCGACTAGCGGGTCAATTGAGCAGTTCTTG. This encodes CASSYSTSGSIEQFL.

The V and J genes are TRBV11-2 and TRBJ1-6; D unresolved. Germline CDR1 and CDR2: SGHAT and FQNNGV. The CDR3 has 14 amino acids. V was shortened by 0 bases and J by 9 bases, with 9 bases between the two germline ends. The CDR3 sequence: CASSLDGVTSPLHF. The CDR3 DNA follows: TGTGCCAGCAGCTTAGATGGGGTTACTTCACCCCTCCACTTT.

The genes are TRBV28 and TRBJ2-7; TRBD1 matches 7 bases. The CDR3 runs 17 residues. Germline V gene sequence: CDR1 MDHEN, CDR2 SYDVKM. Germline trimming cut 6 bases from V and 2 bases from J; bases unmatched to any gene: 16. The CDR3 spells CASSPETRTGETYEQYF. As DNA, the CDR3 is TGTGCCAGCAGCCCCGAGACCAGGACAGGAGAGACCTACGAGCAGTACTTC.

This chain joins TRBV6-1 and TRBJ2-1; D unresolved. The DNA end is a closer match to TRBJ2-7, so the J assignment may be wrong. The CDR3 totals 15 residues. CDR1 is MNHNS, CDR2 SASEGT, per germline. CDR3 loop: CASRVRVPSYNEQYF. CDR3 bases: TGTGCCAGCAGGGTAAGGGTTCCCTCCTACAATGAGCAGTACTTC.

This clonotype was picked up a small number of times. The J gene is TRBJ1-1, the V gene TRBV3-1; possible D gene TRBD1, 5 bases. Germline V gene lookup returns CDR1 LGHDT and CDR2 YNNKEL (reference sequence). The CDR3 length is 14 residues. V dropped 0 bases and J dropped 8 bases, with 13 bases sitting between them. CDR3 bases: TGTGCCAGCAGCCAAGATGGGGCAGGCCCCGAAGCTTTCTTT. As protein: CASSQDGAGPEAFF.

This clonotype was detected ten times or more. This sequence joins TRBV6-5 and TRBJ2-5; a possible D gene is TRBD2 (5 bases). The CDR3 runs to 15 residues. Germline V lookup: CDR1 MNHEY, CDR2 SVGAGI. Deletions cut 4 bases from V and 1 base from J, with 13 bases between. Here the CDR3 reads CASSWSLAPQETQYF. CDR3 bases: TGTGCCAGCAGTTGGTCGCTAGCACCCCAAGAGACCCAGTACTTC.

To note about this clonotype: Germline is not matched at one junction end, which may reflect a read error. The V and J genes are TRBV3-1 and TRBJ2-7; D remains unclear. The germline V gene has CDR1 LGHDT and CDR2 YNNKEL (reference sequence). This CDR3 has 12 amino acids. The CDR3 region is CVSSQVGYEQYF. CDR3 DNA: TGTGTCAGCAGCCAAGTAGGCTACGAGCAGTACTTC.

In its sample, this clonotype was seen a few times. In DNA form, the CDR3 reads TGTGCCATCGCCTCAGGGATATCTAATTCACCCCTCCACTTT. Its protein is CAIASGISNSPLHF. The J gene is TRBJ1-6, the V gene TRBV10-3; possible D gene TRBD1, 5 bases. From germline, CDR1 is ENHRY and CDR2 SYGVKD. CDR3 length: 14 amino acids. V was pared by 8 bases and J by 6 bases, with 14 bases between.

This clonotype was detected only a few times. The rearrangement joins TRBV12-3 or TRBV12-4 to TRBJ2-5, with TRBD1 matching over 9 bases. CDR3 length equals 16 residues. Trimming took 5 bases from V and 5 from J; bases not matched to a gene: 12. The CDR3 protein is CASSPTNRGRWETQYF. CDR3 in DNA: TGTGCCAGCAGTCCAACCAACAGGGGGCGGTGGGAGACCCAGTACTTC.

This clonotype has only a few counts. This may stem from a read error, because a much larger clone lies one nucleotide away. V usage is TRBV10-3 and J usage is TRBJ2-7; 7 bases fit TRBD1. The CDR3 extends over 12 amino acids. CDR1 is ENHRY, CDR2 SYGVKD, per germline. Germline trimming cut 4 bases from V and 4 bases from J; bases unmatched to any gene: 1. The CDR3 loop reads CAISATGYEQYF. The DNA of the CDR3 is TGTGCCATCAGTGCGACAGGGTACGAGCAGTACTTC.

This clonotype came up a few times. The genes are TRBV9 and TRBJ1-2; TRBD1 aligns across 8 bases. After removal of 4 bases from V and 0 bases from J, the junction contained 5 bases not matched to a gene. The CDR3 spans 15 residues. The germline gives CDR1 SGDLS, CDR2 YYNGEE. The CDR3 nucleotides read TGTGCCAGCAGCAACCGGGACAGGACTAACTATGGCTACACCTTC. Its protein is CASSNRDRTNYGYTF.

This clonotype was counted at least ten times. The chain links TRBV2 to TRBJ2-3; D gene ambiguous. V was clipped by 7 bases and J by 5 bases, with 7 bases between them. CDR1 SNHLY and CDR2 FYNNEI come from the germline V gene. CDR3 length: 11 residues. The CDR3 loop is CASTIRDTQYF. CDR3 nucleotides: TGTGCCAGCACTATTAGAGATACGCAGTATTTT.

The J gene is TRBJ2-7, the V gene TRBV25-1, with D maybe TRBD1 (7 bases). CDR1 and CDR2 from the germline V gene are MGHDK and SYGVNS. Trimming removed 6 bases from V and 2 bases from J, with 14 bases in between. CDR3 length: 14 residues. The CDR3 DNA sequence: TGTGCCAGCAGCCCTGCGGGACAGACCTACGAGCAGTACTTC. Its translation is CASSPAGQTYEQYF.

The chain carries TRBV7-2 and TRBJ2-1, with D possibly matching TRBD2 (7 bases). Trimming took 0 bases from V and 4 from J, leaving 13 bases between them. The CDR3 covers 16 residues. Germline values: CDR1 SGHTA, CDR2 FQGNSA. CDR3 sequence (DNA): TGTGCCAGCAGCTTAGCTCCGGGGGGCCTGTACAATGAGCAGTTCTTC. Encoded protein: CASSLAPGGLYNEQFF.

The chain recombines TRBV12-3 or TRBV12-4 with TRBJ1-4, with D tentatively TRBD1 (6 bases). The ends were cut back, 6 bases at V and 8 bases at J, with 13 bases in the middle. This CDR3 spans 13 amino acids. Here the CDR3 reads CASSARGGEKLFF. The DNA for the CDR3 is TGTGCCAGCAGCGCAAGGGGGGGAGAAAAACTGTTTTTT.

The chain uses TRBV24-1 and TRBJ1-1; unclear D gene. There are 11 residues in the CDR3. Germline V gene lookup returns CDR1 KGHDR and CDR2 SFDVKD. V lost 5 bases and J 4 bases, leaving 4 bases between the germline ends. The CDR3 sequence is CATSGVTEAFF. The CDR3, as DNA: TGTGCCACCAGTGGGGTCACTGAAGCTTTCTTT.

This clonotype appeared a few times. CDR3 sequence reads: CASSLRGAELFF. CDR3 nucleotides: TGCGCCAGCAGCTTGAGGGGCGCGGAGCTGTTTTTT. The chain carries TRBV5-1 and TRBJ2-2; D might be TRBD1 (5 bases). Germline V gene data show CDR1 as SGHRS and CDR2 as YFSETQ. This CDR3 has 12 amino acids. V gave up 1 base and J gave up 10 bases, with 8 bases separating them. The full variable domain, completed using reference TRBV5-1 and TRBJ2-2, is KAGVTQTPRYLIKTRGQQVTLSCSPISGHRSVSWYQQTPGQGLQFLFEYFSETQRNKGNFPGRFSGRQFSNSRSEMNVSTLELGDSALYLCASSLRGAELFFGEGSRLTVL.

The chain couples TRBV12-5 to TRBJ2-5; D possibly corresponds to TRBD2 (5 bases). Gene TRBJ2-7 matches the end of the DNA better, so the J call may be wrong. The CDR3 loop spans 13 amino acids. Germline V gene lookup returns CDR1 LGHNT and CDR2 FRNRAP. The CDR3 sequence: CASGLTGVYEQYF. CDR3 coding DNA: TGTGCTAGTGGGTTAACCGGGGTCTACGAGCAGTACTTC.

This clonotype appeared a few times. V and J are TRBV5-1 and TRBJ2-1; D not certain. The V gene's germline CDR1 is SGHRS and CDR2 YFSETQ. There are 15 residues in the CDR3. Trimming took off 5 bases at V and 2 bases at J, with 14 bases between the two ends. CDR3 nucleotide sequence: TGCGCCAGCAGACCAGCATGGCATGCCTACAATGAGCAGTTCTTC. Translation gives CASRPAWHAYNEQFF.

CDR3 sequence (DNA): TGCAGTGCTAAAAGGACACCACGTACGAATCAGCCCCAGCATTTT. Its translation: CSAKRTPRTNQPQHF. The V gene is TRBV20-1, the J gene TRBJ1-5; D possibly corresponds to TRBD1 (5 bases). Trimming removed 4 bases at V and 4 bases at J, with 17 bases between. The germline CDR1 and CDR2 sequences are DFQATT and SNEGSKA (reference sequence). The CDR3 spans 15 residues.